These 12 T cell receptor beta chains were sequenced from one sample in a study of long-term antiretroviral therapy in people with HIV. At survey level, the immunoSEQ assay was run in its v3.0 version. Sequencing was performed with immunoSEQ multiplex PCR; in TCRdb, only in-frame clones are kept and a portion is missing. The data contain 21,000 or so clones, 88% of them singletons. Sequenced here: unsorted PBMCs, sampled 2.3 years after starting antiretroviral therapy. The receptor source for this set is a man between 60 and 70 years old with HIV.

The V call is TRBV10-2, the J call TRBJ2-1, with a weak D call TRBD2 (6 bases). The V end lost 2 bases, the J end lost 2 bases, and 13 bases lay between the germline ends. Looked up from germline, CDR1 is WSHSY and CDR2 is SAAADI. The CDR3 totals 16 residues. The CDR3 DNA reads TGCGCCAGCAGTGAGAACCGGCGGGGAACCTACAATGAGCAGTTCTTC. Amino acids: CASSENRRGTYNEQFF.

This clone was seen a handful of times. The J gene is TRBJ2-1, the V gene TRBV4-3, with 9 bases identical to TRBD2. CDR1 LGHNA and CDR2 YSLEER come from the germline V gene. V trimming: 2 bases; J trimming: 3 bases; junction bases outside the gene matches: 5. The CDR3 runs 16 residues. CDR3 nucleotides: TGCGCCAGCAGCCAACGTAGCGGGGGTATCTACAATGAGCAGTTCTTC. Protein sequence: CASSQRSGGIYNEQFF.

This clone appeared a single time. The J gene is TRBJ1-5, the V gene TRBV5-1; tentatively, D is TRBD1 (5 bases). The germline V and J ends were trimmed by 3 bases and 4 bases, with 8 bases remaining between them. CDR1 SGHRS and CDR2 YFSETQ come from the germline V gene. This CDR3 is built from 13 residues. Here the CDR3 DNA reads TGCGCCAGCAGCTCTGGGGGGAATCAGCCCCAGCATTTT. Its translation is CASSSGGNQPQHF.

This chain connects TRBV9 to TRBJ1-1, with D possibly matching TRBD1 (5 bases). V lost 0 bases, J lost 4 bases, and 13 bases lay in between. This CDR3 has 15 amino acids. The germline V gene encodes CDR1 SGDLS and CDR2 YYNGEE. CDR3 sequence: CASSVAGRGVTEAFF. CDR3 DNA: TGTGCCAGCAGCGTAGCGGGGCGGGGGGTCACTGAAGCTTTCTTT.

The genes are TRBV5-6 and TRBJ2-2; 9 bases fit TRBD2. V shed 5 bases, J shed 6 bases, and the junction held 8 bases outside the gene matches. The CDR3 has 15 residues. CDR1 SGHDT and CDR2 YYEEEE come from the germline V gene. CDR3 loop: CASSFIAGEAGELFF. In DNA form, the CDR3 reads TGTGCCAGCAGTTTTATAGCGGGAGAGGCCGGGGAGCTGTTTTTT.

The rearrangement uses TRBV5-1 and TRBJ2-3; 7 bases agree with TRBD2. CDR3 length: 14 residues. CDR1 is SGHRS, CDR2 YFSETQ, per germline. V shed 2 bases and J 0 bases; nucleotides not matched to a gene: 0. CDR3 nucleotides: TGCGCCAGCAGCTTTAGCGGGAGCACAGATACGCAGTATTTT. Protein product: CASSFSGSTDTQYF.

V is TRBV5-4 and J is TRBJ2-6; D call uncertain. Germline CDR1 SGHNT, CDR2 YYREEE (reference sequence). The CDR3 has 17 amino acids. Deletions cut 4 bases from V and 4 bases from J, with 18 bases between. The CDR3 loop reads CASSPPNPFGGANVLTF. DNA of the CDR3: TGTGCCAGCAGCCCACCGAATCCGTTCGGGGGGGCCAACGTCCTGACTTTC.

The chain combines TRBV7-2 with TRBJ2-2, with a weak D call TRBD2 (6 bases). Germline lookup yields CDR1 SGHTA and CDR2 FQGNSA. The CDR3 runs 16 residues. Deletions cut 4 bases from V and 0 bases from J, with 12 bases between. The CDR3 region is CASSSRDWANTGELFF. In DNA form, the CDR3 reads TGTGCCAGCAGCTCCAGGGACTGGGCGAACACCGGGGAGCTGTTTTTT.

The V and J genes are TRBV27 and TRBJ2-1; D ambiguous. This CDR3 has 15 amino acids. V was cut by 3 bases and J by 3 bases, with 12 bases left in between. The germline V gene has CDR1 MNHEY and CDR2 SMNVEV (reference sequence). CDR3 DNA: TGTGCCAGCAGTTTTAGTGTCGATCTCTACAATGAGCAGTTCTTC. Protein sequence: CASSFSVDLYNEQFF.

V usage is TRBV11-2 and J usage is TRBJ2-5; D might be TRBD1 (6 bases). V was clipped by 5 bases and J by 2 bases, with 15 bases between them. Germline V lookup: CDR1 SGHAT, CDR2 FQNNGV. The CDR3 is 15 amino acids. CDR3 sequence reads: CASSRQVGFQETQYF. The CDR3 region has the DNA TGTGCCAGCAGCCGACAGGTCGGATTTCAAGAGACCCAGTACTTC.

Regarding this clone: A read error may produce the germline difference seen at one junction end. The chain is built from TRBV19 and TRBJ1-3; TRBD1 might be the D (5 bases). CDR3 length: 14 amino acids. Germline V gene data show CDR1 as LNHDA and CDR2 as SQIVND (reference sequence). In DNA, the CDR3 is TGTGCCAGTAGTATTGGGGCACACAGGACTGCTTTGGGTTTT. Protein sequence: CASSIGAHRTALGF.

The chain uses TRBV29-1 and TRBJ2-5, with D possibly being TRBD1 or TRBD2 (5 bases each). CDR3 size: 13 residues. CDR1 is SQVTM, CDR2 ANQGSEA, per germline. Trimming removed 7 bases at V and 1 base at J, with 13 bases between. The CDR3 protein is CSALPGPQETQYF. The CDR3 DNA is TGCAGCGCCCTCCCGGGGCCCCAAGAGACCCAGTACTTC.